Listed here are 9 T cell receptor beta chains from one sample, sequenced in a study of blood T cell repertoires in COVID-19. The protocol was immunoSEQ multiplex PCR, while the TCRdb copy is restricted to in-frame clones and leaves out a portion. The sample shows about 120,000 clones, about 89% of them seen only once. The sequencing input was peripheral blood. Receptors originate from a woman in her 70s with acute or convalescent COVID-19.

This rearrangement joins TRBV19 to TRBJ1-6, with 10 bases identical to TRBD1. From germline, CDR1 is LNHDA and CDR2 SQIVND (reference sequence). The CDR3 extends over 16 amino acids. With 5 bases clipped from V and 9 bases from J, the junction kept 10 bases outside the gene matches. The CDR3 here is CASSSRTGGKVSPLHF. The CDR3 nucleotides read TGTGCCAGTAGTTCTCGGACAGGGGGAAAGGTTTCACCCCTCCACTTT.

The chain combines TRBV9 with TRBJ2-3, with D maybe TRBD1 (5 bases). Germline CDR1 SGDLS, CDR2 YYNGEE. The CDR3 has 15 amino acids. Trimming shortened V by 4 bases and J by 6 bases, and 18 bases separated the two germline ends. This CDR3 is CASSPKGHQADTQYF. The CDR3 DNA reads as TGTGCCAGCAGCCCTAAGGGGCACCAAGCGGATACGCAGTATTTT.

J is TRBJ2-5 and V is TRBV6-5; maybe TRBD2 (5 bases). CDR3 length equals 12 residues. Trimming took 7 bases from V and 5 from J, leaving 11 bases between them. In germline, CDR1 is MNHEY, CDR2 SVGAGI. As DNA, the CDR3 is TGTGCCAGCATCGGTCCGGGGGAGACCCAGTACTTC. Protein: CASIGPGETQYF.

The CDR3 region has the DNA TGCGCCAGCAGCACAGGGAGCTCCTATAATTCACCCCTCCACTTT. Encoded protein: CASSTGSSYNSPLHF. The V gene is TRBV5-1, the J gene TRBJ1-6, with TRBD1 as a possible D gene (6 bases). Trimming removed 4 bases from V and 0 bases from J, with 8 bases in between. The CDR3 runs 15 residues. In germline, CDR1 is SGHRS, CDR2 YFSETQ.

This chain connects TRBV29-1 to TRBJ2-3, with TRBD1 identical over 11 bases. The V segment lost 6 bases and the J segment 3 bases; nucleotides outside the gene matches: 5. The CDR3 loop spans 14 amino acids. CDR1 and CDR2 (germline): SQVTM, ANQGSEA. The CDR3 DNA reads TGCAGCGTACGGGACAGGGGGTTAACAGATACGCAGTATTTT. Translating gives CSVRDRGLTDTQYF.

V gene TRBV2 combines with J gene TRBJ1-5; D is ambiguous. The CDR3 extends over 13 amino acids. Trimming stripped 4 bases from V and 1 base from J, with 5 bases between. Germline V lookup: CDR1 SNHLY, CDR2 FYNNEI. The CDR3 nucleotides read TGTGCCAGCAGTGTGCAGAGCAATCAGCCCCAGCATTTT. This sequence encodes CASSVQSNQPQHF.

This chain connects TRBV10-2 to TRBJ1-2, with 9 bases aligning to TRBD1. Per germline, CDR1 WSHSY and CDR2 SAAADI. CDR3 length equals 14 residues. V gave up 8 bases and J gave up 3 bases; unmatched junction bases: 7. For the CDR3, the DNA is TGCGCCAGCCTTTCACGGGACAGGGACTATGGCTACACCTTC. Translating gives CASLSRDRDYGYTF.

The rearrangement joins TRBV5-1 to TRBJ2-7; no reliable D call. Germline loops: CDR1 SGHRS, CDR2 YFSETQ. The CDR3 consists of 13 residues. The V and J ends lost 0 bases and 3 bases respectively, with 7 bases between them. The CDR3, as DNA: TGCGCCAGCAGCTTGGGAGGTATCTACGAGCAGTACTTC. It encodes CASSLGGIYEQYF.

The chain links TRBV3-1 (or the pseudogene TRBV3-2) to TRBJ2-3; the D gene is possibly TRBD1 (6 bases). The CDR3 is 17 residues long. CDR1 LGHDT and CDR2 YNNKEL come from the germline V gene (reference sequence). V lost 3 bases to trimming and J lost 0 bases, with 16 bases between them. CDR3 DNA sequence: TGTGCCAGCAGCCAGCCTCCGGGACATCCTAGCACAGATACGCAGTATTTT. This gives the protein CASSQPPGHPSTDTQYF.